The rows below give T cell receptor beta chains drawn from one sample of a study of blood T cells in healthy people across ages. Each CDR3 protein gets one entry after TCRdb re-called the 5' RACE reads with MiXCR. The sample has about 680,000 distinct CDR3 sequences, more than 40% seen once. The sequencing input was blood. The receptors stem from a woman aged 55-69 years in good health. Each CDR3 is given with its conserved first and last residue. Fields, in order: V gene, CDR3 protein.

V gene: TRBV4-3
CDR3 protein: CASSQGHRGNEQFF

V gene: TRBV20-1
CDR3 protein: CSAPRQGNYGYTF

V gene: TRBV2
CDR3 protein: CASSGLAAATDTQYF

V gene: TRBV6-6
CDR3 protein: CASRAGGNYGYTF

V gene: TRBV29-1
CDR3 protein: CSVDGSWQGRNYGYTF

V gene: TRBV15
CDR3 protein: CATSRSSPLEVAGGNNEQFF

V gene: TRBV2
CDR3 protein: CAMREDRKVHTEAFF

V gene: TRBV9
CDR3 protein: CASSVGQDTEAFF

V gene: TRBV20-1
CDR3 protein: CSARDELGGPPGDFGERQFF

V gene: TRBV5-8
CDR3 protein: CASSLRLGQAGGETQYF

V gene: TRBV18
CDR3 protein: CASSPGRMTDTQYF

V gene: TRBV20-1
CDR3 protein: CSAQRASGKEIQQYF

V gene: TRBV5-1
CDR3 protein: CASSLDPTGTQYF

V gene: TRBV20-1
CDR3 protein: CSARDPGLASEQYF

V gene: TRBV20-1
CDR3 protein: CSTLQGPQETQYF

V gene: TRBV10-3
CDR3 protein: CAISATGSRYTF

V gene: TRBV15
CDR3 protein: CATSRGGPGQETQYF

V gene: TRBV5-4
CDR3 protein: CASSKARGSETQYF

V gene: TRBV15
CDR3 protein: CATSRDLSKQTQYF